This TCR beta chain was documented in a study of CD8+ T cells in alopecia areata. Study results and limitations: Higher clonality was seen in lesional scalp than in normal scalp, especially in alopecia totalis/universalis.

CDR3 length: 16 residues. Trimming took off 4 bases at V and 5 bases at J, with 17 bases between the two ends. Germline V gene lookup returns CDR1 SGHTA and CDR2 FQGNSA. As the sequencing template, cDNA was produced by extracting RNA and reverse transcribing it. Libraries were prepared by immunoSEQ multiplex PCR; TCRdb keeps only in-frame clonotypes and omits some of them. Altogether fewer than 250,000 clones are present, around two fifths being singletons, with the ten largest covering approximately 2.9%. This clone was seen a few times. Its cognate antigen is unknown. Treatment: oral pan-JAK inhibitor, 5-10 mg twice daily.

The chain recombines TRBV7-2 with TRBJ2-2; D unresolved. Specimen: CD4+ T cells sorted from blood, collected at roughly week 36, from a patient treated with tofacitinib. The receptor's source is a human donor with alopecia areata. CDR3 in DNA: TGTGCCAGCAGCTACCAGCAAGGTCCTAGGACCGGGGAGCTGTTTTTT. This codes for CASSYQQGPRTGELFF.